This T cell receptor (beta chain) is from a study of blood T cell repertoires in COVID-19. V was pared by 1 base and J by 2 bases, with 5 bases between. The length of the CDR3 is 13 residues. The germline gives CDR1 SGHVS, CDR2 FQNEAQ. Profiled with immunoSEQ multiplex PCR; TCRdb holds only in-frame clones, not every one. The sample gives some 320,000 clones, about nine tenths of which show up once; around 4.8% is in the top ten. The V and J genes are TRBV7-8 and TRBJ1-2; D gene ambiguous. The sequenced sample was PBMCs or T cells enriched from blood (not recorded which). The receptor was derived from a man in his fifties or sixties who had recovered from COVID-19. The CDR3 DNA is TGTGCCAGCAGCTTAGACAGCAACTATGGCTACACCTTC. Protein sequence: CASSLDSNYGYTF.